These T cell receptor beta chains were read from a single sample in a study of control samples from healthy donors and cancer patients. Some clones are missing from TCRdb's copy, which holds only in-frame ones; the method was immunoSEQ multiplex PCR. The sample has under 80,000 clones, approximately 93% seen once. The specimen was PBMCs. The source of these receptors is a woman between 40 and 55 years old with lung cancer. CDR3s include the opening cysteine and the closing phenylalanine or tryptophan.

V gene,CDR3 protein
TRBV7-9,CASSFSWGSPYEQYF
TRBV5-1,CASSLAGSNEKLFF
TRBV6-5,CASSPQDSENEQYF
TRBV16,CASSHGQGPNGYTF
TRBV18,CASSQVSIQETQYF
TRBV11-2,CASSSLERSEQYF
TRBV3-1/TRBV3-2,CASSPLGYEQFF
TRBV7-3,CASSSEIEPNEQYF
TRBV18,CASSPNADTYEQYF
TRBV10-2,CASSADRGRGGYTF
TRBV30,CAWSVRPDSYEQYF
TRBV6-1,CASSEVGEGGQPQHF
TRBV21-1,CASSKARGGPPYEQYF
TRBV2,CASEGYGYTF
TRBV15,CATSRGQGAASYTF
TRBV11-3,CASSSRFETGAPPRTDTQYF
TRBV2,CASGAGGSDTQYF